What follows are 17 T cell receptor beta chains derived from one specimen sequenced in a study of T cell responses to AZD1222 COVID-19 vaccine. The data were produced by immunoSEQ multiplex PCR, yet TCRdb's version contains in-frame clones alone and is incomplete. The table has approximately 110,000 clones, about 85% seen once. The source material was peripheral blood, sampled 28 days after the second AZD1222 dose. These receptor sequences come from an adult who received the AZD1222 COVID-19 vaccine.

The chain joins TRBV2 to TRBJ1-2; 8 bases line up with TRBD1. The CDR3 covers 16 residues. CDR1 is SNHLY and CDR2 is FYNNEI in the germline V gene. The ends lost 2 bases at V and 2 bases at J; junction bases unmatched: 7. The CDR3 region has the DNA TGTGCCAGCAGTGAATCGTGGGGGACAGGAAACTATGGCTACACCTTC. This encodes CASSESWGTGNYGYTF.

This chain uses TRBV7-2 with TRBJ2-1; 8 bases map to TRBD1. CDR3 length: 15 amino acids. From germline, CDR1 is SGHTA and CDR2 FQGNSA. V was pared by 3 bases and J by 8 bases, with 9 bases of the junction left unmatched. CDR3 amino acids: CASSFGRGRVYEQFF. The CDR3 DNA follows: TGTGCCAGCAGCTTCGGCAGGGGGCGCGTCTATGAGCAGTTCTTC.

The genes are TRBV12-3 or TRBV12-4 and TRBJ1-1; possibly TRBD1 for D (6 bases). The CDR3 totals 12 residues. The ends were cut back, 6 bases at V and 8 bases at J, with 13 bases in the middle. For the CDR3, the DNA is TGTGCCAGCAGGCGAGGACAGACGGAAGCTTTCTTT. Translated: CASRRGQTEAFF.

The chain couples TRBV14 to TRBJ2-7, with 11 bases lining up with TRBD1. The CDR3 is 17 amino acids. Germline V lookup: CDR1 SGHDN, CDR2 FVKESK. With 5 bases clipped from V and 3 bases from J, the junction kept 12 bases outside the gene matches. The CDR3 sequence: CASSLPGQGVHYYEQYF. The CDR3 DNA sequence: TGTGCCAGCAGCTTACCGGGACAGGGGGTGCATTACTACGAGCAGTACTTC.

The genes are TRBV3-1 (or the pseudogene TRBV3-2) and TRBJ2-1, with unresolved D. CDR1 is LGHDT and CDR2 is YNNKEL in the germline V gene (reference sequence). The V and J ends lost 3 bases and 8 bases respectively, with 11 bases between them. CDR3 length: 13 amino acids. The CDR3 protein is CASSQGSDDEQFF. The CDR3 bases are TGTGCCAGCAGCCAGGGGTCCGACGATGAGCAGTTCTTC.

The chain is built from TRBV6-5 and TRBJ1-4; tentatively, D is TRBD1 (5 bases). CDR3 length: 14 residues. The V gene lost 0 bases and the J gene lost 7 bases, with 9 bases spanning the gap. Looked up from germline, CDR1 is MNHEY and CDR2 is SVGAGI. In DNA, the CDR3 is TGTGCCAGCAGTTACTCCTGGGGCGGTGAAAAACTGTTTTTT. Amino acid sequence: CASSYSWGGEKLFF.

The genes are TRBV5-1 and TRBJ2-3; D gene ambiguous. Between the trimmed V and J ends, which lost 4 bases and 4 bases, there was a span of 13 bases. The CDR3 is made up of 14 amino acids. The germline gives CDR1 SGHRS, CDR2 YFSETQ. CDR3 sequence: CASSHERGSDTQYF. The DNA for the CDR3 is TGCGCCAGCAGCCACGAACGCGGCTCAGATACGCAGTATTTT.

This clone was seen once. The chain uses TRBV18 and TRBJ2-7; D is tentatively TRBD1 or TRBD2 (5 bases each). This CDR3 contains 17 residues. V gave up 4 bases and J gave up 2 bases, with 21 bases separating them. Germline V gene data show CDR1 as KGHSH and CDR2 as LQKENI. CDR3 bases: TGTGCCAGCTCACAGTCCCCGGGCCGAGGGGCCGCCTACGAGCAGTACTTC. Residues: CASSQSPGRGAAYEQYF.

V is TRBV6-5 and J is TRBJ2-3; a weak D match, TRBD2 (6 bases). Trimming cost V 6 bases and J 2 bases, with 15 bases left between them. CDR3 size: 15 residues. The germline V gene encodes CDR1 MNHEY and CDR2 SVGAGI. CDR3 nucleotides: TGTGCCAGCAGGAAACACGGGAGTCCCACAGATACGCAGTATTTT. Translation gives CASRKHGSPTDTQYF.

J is TRBJ1-2 and V is TRBV19; D gene unclear. Trimming left V 8 bases short and J 4 bases short, with 14 bases between. Germline V gene sequence: CDR1 LNHDA, CDR2 SQIVND (reference sequence). This CDR3 comprises 13 residues. The CDR3 is CASGLPAVYGYTF. CDR3 nucleotides: TGTGCCAGTGGGTTGCCAGCAGTCTATGGCTACACCTTC.

CDR3 nucleotide sequence: TGCAGCGTTGAAGAGACCCGGGGAGAGACCCAGTACTTC. Residues: CSVEETRGETQYF. The rearrangement joins TRBV29-1 to TRBJ2-5; the D gene is possibly TRBD2 (5 bases). The CDR3 has 13 residues. Germline values: CDR1 SQVTM, CDR2 ANQGSEA. V was cut by 0 bases and J by 4 bases, with 9 bases left in between. The full variable domain, completed using reference TRBV29-1 and TRBJ2-5, is SAVISQKPSRDICQRGTSLTIQCQVDSQVTMMFWYRQQPGQSLTLIATANQGSEATYESGFVIDKFPISRPNLTFSTLTVSNMSPEDSSIYLCSVEETRGETQYFGPGTRLLVL.

The chain couples TRBV2 to TRBJ1-1; D is perhaps TRBD1 (6 bases). V dropped 6 bases and J dropped 6 bases, with 20 bases sitting between them. Germline values: CDR1 SNHLY, CDR2 FYNNEI. The CDR3 runs to 15 residues. The CDR3 spells CASRTQTGRHSEAFF. In DNA, the CDR3 is TGTGCCAGCAGGACACAGACAGGCCGCCACTCTGAAGCTTTCTTT.

The chain links TRBV27 to TRBJ2-7; a weak D match, TRBD2 (6 bases). Trimming removed 4 bases at V and 6 bases at J, with 16 bases between. Germline assignment: CDR1 MNHEY and CDR2 SMNVEV (reference sequence). The CDR3 totals 14 residues. The CDR3 spells CASSSYTLAAEQYF. The DNA of the CDR3 is TGTGCCAGCAGTTCCTATACCTTAGCGGCCGAGCAGTACTTC.

The chain couples TRBV24-1 to TRBJ2-7; 8 nucleotides agree with TRBD2. The CDR3 totals 14 residues. The germline gives CDR1 KGHDR, CDR2 SFDVKD. The junction had 11 bases not matched to a gene; V was cut back by 11 bases and J by 3 bases. CDR3: CAKVGGRYFYEQYF. The CDR3 DNA reads as TGTGCCAAGGTTGGCGGGAGGTACTTCTACGAGCAGTACTTC.

As DNA, the CDR3 is TGTGCCAGCAGCTCGTCCAGGGGGCGAAGAAACACCATATATTTT. It is translated as CASSSSRGRRNTIYF. The V gene is TRBV11-1, the J gene TRBJ1-3; TRBD1 matches 8 bases. Losses at the gene ends were 4 bases for V and 5 bases for J; bases not matched to a gene: 7. This CDR3 contains 15 residues. Germline V gene lookup returns CDR1 SGHAT and CDR2 FQDESV (reference sequence). Drawing the rest from reference TRBV11-1 and TRBJ1-3, the complete variable domain is EAEVAQSPRYKITEKSQAVAFWCDPISGHATLYWYRQILGQGPELLVQFQDESVVDDSQLPKDRFSAERLKGVDSTLKIQPAELGDSAMYLCASSSSRGRRNTIYFGEGSWLTVV.

V and J are TRBV7-2 and TRBJ2-1, with 7 nucleotides matching TRBD2. The CDR3 length is 15 residues. The germline V gene has CDR1 SGHTA and CDR2 FQGNSA. Trimming cost V 0 bases and J 8 bases; bases outside gene matches: 7. The CDR3 region is CASSLAGGPLDEQFF. CDR3 DNA: TGTGCCAGCAGCTTAGCGGGAGGGCCTTTGGATGAGCAGTTCTTC.

V and J are TRBV11-2 and TRBJ2-2; D remains ambiguous. V was cut by 4 bases and J by 5 bases, with 11 bases left in between. The CDR3 runs 14 residues. Germline values: CDR1 SGHAT, CDR2 FQNNGV. In DNA, the CDR3 is TGTGCCAGCAGCTCGATCGTTGGAACCGGGGAGCTGTTTTTT. Translated: CASSSIVGTGELFF.